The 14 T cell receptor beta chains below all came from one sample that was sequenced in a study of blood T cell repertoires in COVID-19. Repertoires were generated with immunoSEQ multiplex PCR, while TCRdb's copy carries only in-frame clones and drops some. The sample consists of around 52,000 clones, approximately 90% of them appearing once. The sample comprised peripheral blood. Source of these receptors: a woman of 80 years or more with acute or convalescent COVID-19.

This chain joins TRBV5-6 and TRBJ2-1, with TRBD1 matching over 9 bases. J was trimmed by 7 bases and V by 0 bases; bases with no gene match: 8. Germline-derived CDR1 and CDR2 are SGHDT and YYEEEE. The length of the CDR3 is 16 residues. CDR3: CASSLGSGTGKNEQFF. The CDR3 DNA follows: TGTGCCAGCAGCTTGGGGTCGGGGACAGGGAAGAATGAGCAGTTCTTC.

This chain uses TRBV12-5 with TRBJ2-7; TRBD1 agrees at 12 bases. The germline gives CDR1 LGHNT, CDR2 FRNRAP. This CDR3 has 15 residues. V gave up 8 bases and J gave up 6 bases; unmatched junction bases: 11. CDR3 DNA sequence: TGTGCTAGTTCCTACACCGGGACAGGGGGCGGCGAGCAGTACTTC. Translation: CASSYTGTGGGEQYF.

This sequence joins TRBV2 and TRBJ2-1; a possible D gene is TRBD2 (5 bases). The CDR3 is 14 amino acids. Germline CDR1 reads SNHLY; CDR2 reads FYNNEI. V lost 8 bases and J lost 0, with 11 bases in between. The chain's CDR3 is CASLRGSSYNEQFF. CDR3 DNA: TGTGCCAGCCTCCGGGGAAGCTCCTACAATGAGCAGTTCTTC.

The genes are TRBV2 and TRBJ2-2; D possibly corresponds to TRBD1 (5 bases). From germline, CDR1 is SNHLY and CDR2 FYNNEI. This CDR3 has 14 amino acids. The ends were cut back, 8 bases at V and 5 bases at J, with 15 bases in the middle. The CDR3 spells CASDGAGQTGELFF. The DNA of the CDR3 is TGTGCCAGCGATGGGGCAGGGCAGACCGGGGAGCTGTTTTTT. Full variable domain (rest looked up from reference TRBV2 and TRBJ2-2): EPEVTQTPSHQVTQMGQEVILRCVPISNHLYFYWYRQILGQKVEFLVSFYNNEISEKSEIFDDQFSVERPDGSNFTLKIRSTKLEDSAMYFCASDGAGQTGELFFGEGSRLTVL.

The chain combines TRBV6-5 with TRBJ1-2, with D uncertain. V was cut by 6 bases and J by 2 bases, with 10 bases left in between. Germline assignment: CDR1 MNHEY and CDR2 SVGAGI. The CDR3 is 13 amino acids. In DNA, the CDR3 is TGTGCCAGCAGACCCGGGAACAACTATGGCTACACCTTC. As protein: CASRPGNNYGYTF.

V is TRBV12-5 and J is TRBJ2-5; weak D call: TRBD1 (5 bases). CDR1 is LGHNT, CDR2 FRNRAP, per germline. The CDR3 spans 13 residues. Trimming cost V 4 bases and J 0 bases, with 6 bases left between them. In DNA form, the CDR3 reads TGTGCTAGTGGTTCGACAGACCAAGAGACCCAGTACTTC. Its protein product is CASGSTDQETQYF. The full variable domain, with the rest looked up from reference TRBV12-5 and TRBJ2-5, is DARVTQTPRHKVTEMGQEVTMRCQPILGHNTVFWYRQTMMQGLELLAYFRNRAPLDDSGMPKDRFSAEMPDATLATLKIQPSEPRDSAVYFCASGSTDQETQYFGPGTRLLVL.

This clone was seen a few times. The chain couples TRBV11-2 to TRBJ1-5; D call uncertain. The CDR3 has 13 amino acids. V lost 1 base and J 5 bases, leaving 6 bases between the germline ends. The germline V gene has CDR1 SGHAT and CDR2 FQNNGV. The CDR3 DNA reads TGTGCCAGCAGCTTAGTCCTCGATCAGCCCCAGCATTTT. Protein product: CASSLVLDQPQHF.

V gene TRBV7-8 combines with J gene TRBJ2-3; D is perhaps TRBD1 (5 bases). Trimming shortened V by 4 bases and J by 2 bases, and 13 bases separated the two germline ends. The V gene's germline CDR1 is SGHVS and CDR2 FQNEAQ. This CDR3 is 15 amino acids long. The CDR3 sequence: CASSYQGINTDTQYF. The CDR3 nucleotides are TGTGCCAGCAGCTATCAGGGTATCAACACAGATACGCAGTATTTT.

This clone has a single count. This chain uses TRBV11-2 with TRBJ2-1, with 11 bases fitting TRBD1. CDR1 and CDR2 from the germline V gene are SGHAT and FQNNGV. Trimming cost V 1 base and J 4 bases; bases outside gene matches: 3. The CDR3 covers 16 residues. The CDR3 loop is CASSLGGTGGYNEQFF. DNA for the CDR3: TGTGCCAGCAGCTTAGGTGGGACAGGGGGATACAATGAGCAGTTCTTC.

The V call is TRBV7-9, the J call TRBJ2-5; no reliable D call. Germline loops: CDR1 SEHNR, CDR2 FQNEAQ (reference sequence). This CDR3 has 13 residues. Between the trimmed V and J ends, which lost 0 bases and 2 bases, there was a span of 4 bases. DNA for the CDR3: TGTGCCAGCAGCTTAGCCCAGCAAGAGACCCAGTACTTC. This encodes CASSLAQQETQYF.

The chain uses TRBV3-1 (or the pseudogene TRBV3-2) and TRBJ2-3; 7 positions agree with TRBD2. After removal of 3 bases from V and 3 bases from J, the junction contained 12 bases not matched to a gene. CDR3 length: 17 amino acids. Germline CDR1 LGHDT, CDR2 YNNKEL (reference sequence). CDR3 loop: CASSHRLNVGGTDTQYF. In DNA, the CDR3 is TGTGCCAGCAGCCACCGCTTGAACGTCGGGGGGACAGATACGCAGTATTTT.

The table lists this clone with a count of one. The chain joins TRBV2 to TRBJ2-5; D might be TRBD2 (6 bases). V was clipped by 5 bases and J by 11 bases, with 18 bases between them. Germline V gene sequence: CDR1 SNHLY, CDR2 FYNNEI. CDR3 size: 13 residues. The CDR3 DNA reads TGTGCCAGCAGTCCGGATAGCCGGGGGTGGCAGTACTTC. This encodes CASSPDSRGWQYF.

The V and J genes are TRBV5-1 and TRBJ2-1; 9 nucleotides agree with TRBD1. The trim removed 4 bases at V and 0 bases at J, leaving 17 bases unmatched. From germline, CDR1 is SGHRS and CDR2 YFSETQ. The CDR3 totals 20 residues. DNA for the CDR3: TGCGCCAGCAGCCCGGGGAACAGGGGGCGTATACTCAGCTCCTACAATGAGCAGTTCTTC. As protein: CASSPGNRGRILSSYNEQFF.

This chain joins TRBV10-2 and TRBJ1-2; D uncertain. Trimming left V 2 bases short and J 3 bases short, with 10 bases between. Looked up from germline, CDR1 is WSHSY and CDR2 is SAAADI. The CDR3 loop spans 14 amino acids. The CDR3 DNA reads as TGCGCCAGCAGTGAGGAGGGTTGGGACTATGGCTACACCTTC. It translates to CASSEEGWDYGYTF.